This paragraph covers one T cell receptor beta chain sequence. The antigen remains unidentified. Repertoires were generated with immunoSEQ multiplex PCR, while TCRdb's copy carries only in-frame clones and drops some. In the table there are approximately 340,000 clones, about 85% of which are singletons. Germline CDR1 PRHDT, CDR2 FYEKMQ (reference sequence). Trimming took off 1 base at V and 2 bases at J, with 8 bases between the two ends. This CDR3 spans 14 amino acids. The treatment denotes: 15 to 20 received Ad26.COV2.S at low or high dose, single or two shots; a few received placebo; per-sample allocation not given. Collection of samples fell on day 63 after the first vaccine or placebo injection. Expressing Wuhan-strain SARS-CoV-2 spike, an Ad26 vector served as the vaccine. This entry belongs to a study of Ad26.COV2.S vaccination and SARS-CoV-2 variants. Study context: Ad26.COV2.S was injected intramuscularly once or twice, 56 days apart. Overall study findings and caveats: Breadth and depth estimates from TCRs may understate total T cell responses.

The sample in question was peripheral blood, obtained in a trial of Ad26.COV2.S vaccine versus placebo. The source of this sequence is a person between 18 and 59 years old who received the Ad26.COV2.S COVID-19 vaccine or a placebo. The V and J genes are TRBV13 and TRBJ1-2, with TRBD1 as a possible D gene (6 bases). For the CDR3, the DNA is TGTGCCAGCAGCTTAGAAACAGGGAACTATGGCTACACCTTC. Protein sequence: CASSLETGNYGYTF.